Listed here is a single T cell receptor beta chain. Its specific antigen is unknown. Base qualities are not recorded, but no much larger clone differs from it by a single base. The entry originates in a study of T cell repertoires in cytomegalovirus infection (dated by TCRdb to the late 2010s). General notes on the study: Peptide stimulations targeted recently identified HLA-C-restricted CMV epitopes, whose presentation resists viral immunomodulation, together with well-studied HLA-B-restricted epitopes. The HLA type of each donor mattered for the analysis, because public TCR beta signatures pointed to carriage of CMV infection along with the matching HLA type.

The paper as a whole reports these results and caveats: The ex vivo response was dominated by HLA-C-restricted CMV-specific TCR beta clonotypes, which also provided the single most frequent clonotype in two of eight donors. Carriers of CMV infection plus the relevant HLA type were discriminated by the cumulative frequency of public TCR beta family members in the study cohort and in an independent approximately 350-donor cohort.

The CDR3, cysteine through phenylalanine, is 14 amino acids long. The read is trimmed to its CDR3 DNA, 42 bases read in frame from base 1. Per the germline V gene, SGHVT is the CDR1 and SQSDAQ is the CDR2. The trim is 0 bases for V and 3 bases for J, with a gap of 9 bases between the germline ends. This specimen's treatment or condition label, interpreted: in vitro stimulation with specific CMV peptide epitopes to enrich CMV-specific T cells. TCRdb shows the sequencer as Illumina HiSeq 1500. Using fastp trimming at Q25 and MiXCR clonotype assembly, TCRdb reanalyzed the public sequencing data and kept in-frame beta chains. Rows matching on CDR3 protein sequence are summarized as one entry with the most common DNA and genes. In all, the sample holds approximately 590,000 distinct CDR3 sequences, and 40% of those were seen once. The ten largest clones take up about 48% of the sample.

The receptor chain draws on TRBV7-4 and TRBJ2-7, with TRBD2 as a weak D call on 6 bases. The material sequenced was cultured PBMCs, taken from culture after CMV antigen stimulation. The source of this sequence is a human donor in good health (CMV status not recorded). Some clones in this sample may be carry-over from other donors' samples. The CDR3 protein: CASSLASTSYEQYF. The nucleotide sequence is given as TGTGCCAGCAGCTTAGCGTCGACTAGCTACGAGCAGTACTTC.